These 18 T cell receptor beta chains share one sample of origin, sequenced in a study of blood T cell repertoires in COVID-19. TCRdb keeps only in-frame clones here, not all; method: immunoSEQ multiplex PCR. This table holds 300,000 or so clones, roughly nine tenths found once. Sequenced material: peripheral blood. The receptor source for this set is a woman in her thirties with COVID-19, enrolled during active disease.

V gene TRBV3-1 (or the pseudogene TRBV3-2) combines with J gene TRBJ2-2, with TRBD1 matching over 8 bases. The CDR3 contains 16 residues. Looked up from germline, CDR1 is LGHDT and CDR2 is YNNKEL (reference sequence). V shed 2 bases, J shed 7 bases, and the junction held 9 bases outside the gene matches. In nucleotides, the CDR3 is TGTGCCAGCAGCCAATCCCGGACAGGGAGAGGCGGGGAGCTGTTTTTT. Translated, it gives CASSQSRTGRGGELFF.

The rearrangement joins TRBV7-8 to TRBJ1-3; 7 nucleotides agree with TRBD1. The V gene's germline CDR1 is SGHVS and CDR2 FQNEAQ. The CDR3 has 17 amino acids. V lost 1 base and J lost 0; bases outside the gene matches: 6. The CDR3 nucleotides read TGTGCCAGCAGCTTAGTGGGACAGCAATCCTCTGGAAACACCATATATTTT. It encodes CASSLVGQQSSGNTIYF.

This chain connects TRBV2 to TRBJ1-1, with D possibly TRBD1 on 6 matching bases. CDR3 length: 14 residues. Trimming removed 8 bases at V and 0 bases at J, with 13 bases between. Germline V lookup: CDR1 SNHLY, CDR2 FYNNEI. CDR3 amino acids: CASFGGAMNTEAFF. CDR3 nucleotide sequence: TGTGCCAGCTTCGGGGGGGCGATGAACACTGAAGCTTTCTTT.

The chain uses TRBV4-2 and TRBJ2-7; TRBD2 aligns across 8 bases. The CDR3 is made up of 15 amino acids. Trimming cost V 4 bases and J 3 bases; bases outside gene matches: 8. CDR1 LGHNA and CDR2 YNFKEQ come from the germline V gene. As DNA, the CDR3 is TGTGCCAGCAGCCGGAGCGGGAGTCGCCTCTACGAGCAGTACTTC. Translating gives CASSRSGSRLYEQYF.

The chain is built from TRBV27 and TRBJ2-2; 12 bases fit TRBD2. With V trimmed by 4 bases and J by 5 bases, 29 bases remained unmatched. Germline V gene lookup returns CDR1 MNHEY and CDR2 SMNVEV (reference sequence). The CDR3 spans 24 residues. The DNA of the CDR3 is TGTGCCAGCAGTTCCTTCAGACCCAATTTGACTAGCGGGAGAAGAGAGGTGAGGACCGGGGAGCTGTTTTTT. Its protein is CASSSFRPNLTSGRREVRTGELFF.

V and J are TRBV29-1 and TRBJ1-1; 10 bases agree with TRBD1. Germline CDR1 is SQVTM and CDR2 is ANQGSEA. The junction had 6 bases not matched to a gene; V was cut back by 3 bases and J by 5 bases. The CDR3 runs 14 residues. For the CDR3, the DNA is TGCAGCGTTGAGGGACGACAGGGGGCGACTGAAGCTTTCTTT. It codes for CSVEGRQGATEAFF.

The chain combines TRBV30 with TRBJ1-5; 7 bases match TRBD1. The CDR3 has 15 amino acids. The germline V gene encodes CDR1 GTSNPN and CDR2 SVGIG (reference sequence). Losses at the gene ends were 5 bases for V and 0 bases for J; bases not matched to a gene: 7. CDR3 nucleotides: TGTGCCTGGTCAACAGGGGCCTATAGCAATCAGCCCCAGCATTTT. Translation gives CAWSTGAYSNQPQHF.

With respect to this clone: The sample carries other DNA sequences with the same CDR3. The chain employs TRBV28 and TRBJ1-2; no firm D call. CDR1 and CDR2 from the germline V gene are MDHEN and SYDVKM. The germline V and J ends were trimmed by 6 bases and 3 bases, with 5 bases remaining between them. This CDR3 has 11 amino acids. CDR3 loop: CASSSDYGYTF. The CDR3 DNA is TGTGCCAGCAGCTCGGACTATGGCTACACCTTC.

The chain has TRBV14 and TRBJ1-2, with TRBD1 matching 9 bases. The J segment lost 8 bases and the V segment lost 1 base, leaving 8 bases of the junction unmatched. This CDR3 has 15 residues. CDR1 is SGHDN, CDR2 FVKESK, per germline. CDR3 region: CASSQGGTGIGGYTF. DNA of the CDR3: TGTGCCAGCAGCCAAGGTGGGACAGGGATAGGAGGCTACACCTTC.

V usage is TRBV6-5 and J usage is TRBJ2-7, with D possibly matching TRBD1 (5 bases). This CDR3 is built from 14 residues. Germline CDR1 MNHEY, CDR2 SVGAGI. The V end lost 7 bases, the J end lost 3 bases, and 16 bases lay between the germline ends. CDR3 DNA: TGTGCCAGCACTTCCAATTTGGGGCACTACGAGCAGTACTTC. Residues: CASTSNLGHYEQYF.

Turning to this clone: The junction does not match germline at one end; this may be a read error. The chain joins TRBV15 to TRBJ2-7, with 10 bases identical to TRBD2. CDR1 is LNHNV, CDR2 YYDKDF, per germline (reference sequence). The CDR3 length is 17 residues. The chain's CDR3 is CATGRARSGLAIYEQYF. The DNA for the CDR3 is TGTGCCACCGGCAGAGCCCGCTCGGGACTAGCGATTTACGAGCAGTACTTC.

This sequence joins TRBV19 and TRBJ1-5; 7 bases align to TRBD1. CDR3 length: 14 amino acids. J lost 5 bases, V lost 5 bases, and 6 bases had no gene match. Looked up from germline, CDR1 is LNHDA and CDR2 is SQIVND (reference sequence). CDR3 in DNA: TGTGCCAGTAGTCCAGACAGGGAGTATCAGCCCCAGCATTTT. It encodes CASSPDREYQPQHF. Filled out from reference TRBV19 and TRBJ1-5, the complete variable domain reads DGGITQSPKYLFRKEGQNVTLSCEQNLNHDAMYWYRQDPGQGLRLIYYSQIVNDFQKGDIAEGYSVSREKKESFPLTVTSAQKNPTAFYLCASSPDREYQPQHFGDGTRLSIL.

A single count supports this clone. This chain joins TRBV19 and TRBJ2-5; D may be TRBD1 (6 bases). CDR1 is LNHDA and CDR2 is SQIVND in the germline V gene (reference sequence). V was cut by 3 bases and J by 3 bases, with 11 bases left in between. The CDR3 totals 14 residues. CDR3 residues: CASSIGSGEETQYF. Here the CDR3 DNA reads TGTGCCAGTAGTATTGGGTCAGGGGAAGAGACCCAGTACTTC.

V is TRBV5-1 and J is TRBJ2-5, with TRBD1 matching over 10 bases. The junction had 7 bases not matched to a gene; V was cut back by 4 bases and J by 4 bases. The germline V gene has CDR1 SGHRS and CDR2 YFSETQ. This CDR3 has 15 amino acids. The CDR3 sequence: CASSGGQGPRETQYF. The CDR3 bases are TGCGCCAGCAGCGGGGGACAGGGGCCGCGAGAGACCCAGTACTTC.

This clone came up a few times. The genes are TRBV20-1 and TRBJ2-1; a possible D gene is TRBD2 (6 bases). The germline V and J ends were trimmed by 5 bases and 10 bases, with 12 bases remaining between them. The germline gives CDR1 DFQATT, CDR2 SNEGSKA (reference sequence). This CDR3 is 11 amino acids long. CDR3 in amino acids: CSAPRGSEQFF. Written as DNA, the CDR3 is TGCAGTGCTCCACGGGGGAGCGAGCAGTTCTTC.

This clone turned up a few times. The rearrangement uses TRBV5-1 and TRBJ1-2, with 10 nucleotides matching TRBD1. The CDR3 loop spans 15 amino acids. Germline assignment: CDR1 SGHRS and CDR2 YFSETQ. V trimming: 0 bases; J trimming: 5 bases; junction bases outside the gene matches: 4. CDR3 nucleotides: TGCGCCAGCAGCTTGGGACAGGGGGCGGAATATGGCTACACCTTC. Translating it yields CASSLGQGAEYGYTF. Variable domain in full (rest from reference TRBV5-1 and TRBJ1-2): KAGVTQTPRYLIKTRGQQVTLSCSPISGHRSVSWYQQTPGQGLQFLFEYFSETQRNKGNFPGRFSGRQFSNSRSEMNVSTLELGDSALYLCASSLGQGAEYGYTFGSGTRLTVV.

There are a few counts of this clone. The chain has TRBV30 and TRBJ2-7, with D perhaps matching TRBD1 (6 bases). Per germline, CDR1 GTSNPN and CDR2 SVGIG (reference sequence). Trimming took 3 bases from V and 3 from J, leaving 21 bases between them. The CDR3 extends over 16 amino acids. The CDR3 sequence is CAWRGTSLGHLYEQYF. The CDR3 DNA follows: TGTGCCTGGAGGGGAACCTCCCTGGGACACCTCTACGAGCAGTACTTC.

On this clone: The junction departs from the called germline gene at one end, perhaps through a read error. This chain links TRBV7-2 with TRBJ2-1; 11 bases align to TRBD2. This CDR3 has 13 amino acids. CDR1 is SGHTA, CDR2 FQGNSA, per germline. The CDR3 coding sequence is TGTGCCAGCAGCGCGACTAGCGGGACTGAGCCGTTCTTC. It translates to CASSATSGTEPFF.